These 23 T cell receptor beta chains were all obtained from the same sample, sequenced in a study of spatial heterogeneity in lung cancer (dated by TCRdb to between 2018 and 2021). The sample's time point label, in plain terms: sample taken at primary tumor resection. The library was produced with 5' RACE. Sequenced using a NextSeq 500. The raw public data were reprocessed by TCRdb itself: fastp quality trimming at Q25, MiXCR clonotype calling, in-frame beta chains only. Records with the same CDR3 protein are collapsed into one entry carrying the most frequent genes and DNA. The sample table contains tens of thousands of distinct CDR3 sequences; only one count was recorded for less than 5.5% of them. The ten top clones hold roughly 10% of the sample. The sample here was PBMCs, taken at surgery. The receptors originated from a male donor with early-stage non-small cell lung cancer.

The table lists this clonotype with many counts. This chain links TRBV4-2 with TRBJ2-5; 9 bases align to TRBD1. The CDR3 runs 16 residues. Germline V gene sequence: CDR1 LGHNA, CDR2 YNFKEQ. Losses at the gene ends were 4 bases for V and 6 bases for J; bases not matched to a gene: 12. CDR3 protein: CASSRPGRDREQTQYF. The CDR3 DNA sequence: TGTGCCAGCAGCCGCCCTGGCCGGGACAGGGAGCAGACCCAGTACTTC.

This clonotype was seen a few times. The chain couples TRBV30 to TRBJ1-4, with D unclear. Looked up from germline, CDR1 is GTSNPN and CDR2 is SVGIG (reference sequence). Trimming stripped 2 bases from V and 0 bases from J, with 10 bases between. This CDR3 is 15 amino acids long. CDR3 sequence reads: CAWSLGFSTNEKLFF. As DNA, the CDR3 is TGTGCCTGGAGTCTTGGGTTTTCAACTAATGAAAAACTGTTTTTT. Variable domain in full (rest from reference TRBV30 and TRBJ1-4): SQTIHQWPATLVQPVGSPLSLECTVEGTSNPNLYWYRQAAGRGLQLLFYSVGIGQISSEVPQNLSASRPQDRQFILSSKKLLLSDSGFYLCAWSLGFSTNEKLFFGSGTQLSVL.

In this sample, this clonotype turned up many times. The rearrangement uses TRBV6-6 and TRBJ2-3; 12 nucleotides agree with TRBD2. V shed 4 bases, J shed 2 bases, and the junction held 4 bases outside the gene matches. The germline V gene has CDR1 MNHNY and CDR2 SVGAGI (reference sequence). The CDR3 is made up of 16 amino acids. CDR3 residues: CASSSGLAGITDTQYF. For the CDR3, the DNA is TGTGCCAGCAGTTCCGGACTAGCGGGAATCACAGATACGCAGTATTTT.

This clonotype has a count of ten or more. This chain links TRBV11-2 with TRBJ2-5; perhaps TRBD2 as D (7 bases). The CDR3 runs 14 residues. Trimming shortened V by 4 bases and J by 2 bases, and 11 bases separated the two germline ends. Per germline, CDR1 SGHAT and CDR2 FQNNGV. In nucleotides, the CDR3 is TGTGCCAGCAGCTCGAGGGGGGGACAAGAGACCCAGTACTTC. Amino acids: CASSSRGGQETQYF.

This clonotype was found many times. The V and J genes are TRBV6-6 and TRBJ2-7; perhaps TRBD2 as D (6 bases). This CDR3 has 15 residues. Trimming cost V 0 bases and J 6 bases, with 15 bases left between them. Germline CDR1 reads MNHNY; CDR2 reads SVGAGI (reference sequence). The CDR3 loop is CASSYSSEGGGEQYF. The CDR3 coding sequence is TGTGCCAGCAGTTACTCGAGTGAGGGAGGAGGCGAGCAGTACTTC.

The V and J genes are TRBV27 and TRBJ2-5; TRBD2 is a possible D gene (5 bases). Deletions cut 5 bases from V and 2 bases from J, with 12 bases between. CDR1 is MNHEY and CDR2 is SMNVEV in the germline V gene (reference sequence). The CDR3 extends over 14 amino acids. CDR3 loop: CASSPIDYQETQYF. The CDR3, as DNA: TGTGCCAGCAGTCCCATAGACTATCAAGAGACCCAGTACTTC.

This clonotype occurred many times. The CDR3 loop is CASSEVDRGQPQHF. The CDR3 DNA follows: TGTGCCAGCAGTGAAGTAGACAGGGGGCAGCCCCAGCATTTT. The V gene is TRBV6-1, the J gene TRBJ1-5; 9 nucleotides match TRBD1. Trimming at V came to 1 base and at J to 7 bases, leaving 2 bases not matched to a gene. The CDR3 runs to 14 residues. Germline V gene lookup returns CDR1 MNHNS and CDR2 SASEGT.

This clonotype was seen many times. The chain recombines TRBV3-1 with TRBJ2-2, with a possible D match to TRBD2 (6 bases). The V gene's germline CDR1 is LGHDT and CDR2 YNNKEL (reference sequence). Deletions cut 8 bases from V and 5 bases from J, with 21 bases between. The CDR3 extends over 16 amino acids. The CDR3 DNA is TGTGCCAGCGGGTCCGGGACGCTTGCGGGGACCGGGGAGCTGTTTTTT. This gives the protein CASGSGTLAGTGELFF.

Ten or more counts support this clonotype. The chain has TRBV6-1 and TRBJ1-1; D is undetermined. The V and J ends lost 2 bases and 8 bases respectively, with 15 bases between them. The germline gives CDR1 MNHNS, CDR2 SASEGT. The CDR3 loop spans 14 amino acids. The CDR3 reads CASSESRGSGEAFF. The CDR3 DNA is TGTGCCAGCAGTGAAAGTCGAGGTTCGGGAGAAGCTTTCTTT.

There are a few counts of this clonotype. The rearrangement uses TRBV7-2 and TRBJ1-2; possibly TRBD1 for D (5 bases). Trimming took 1 base from V and 4 from J, leaving 10 bases between them. The CDR3 sequence is 14 residues long. CDR1 and CDR2 (germline): SGHTA, FQGNSA. This chain's CDR3 is CASSLGTDSYGYTF. The CDR3 DNA follows: TGTGCCAGCAGCTTAGGGACCGACAGCTATGGCTACACCTTC. Combining the CDR3 with reference TRBV7-2 and TRBJ1-2 gives the whole variable domain GAGVSQSPSNKVTEKGKDVELRCDPISGHTALYWYRQSLGQGLEFLIYFQGNSAPDKSGLPSDRFSAERTGGSVSTLTIQRTQQEDSAVYLCASSLGTDSYGYTFGSGTRLTVV.

By sample share, this clonotype is medium-sized. The rearrangement joins TRBV29-1 to TRBJ2-3; 7 nucleotides line up with TRBD2. V shed 3 bases and J 8 bases; nucleotides not matched to a gene: 17. This CDR3 contains 16 residues. In germline, CDR1 is SQVTM, CDR2 ANQGSEA. The CDR3 spells CSVDSSGARLAGTQYF. CDR3 DNA: TGCAGCGTTGATTCCAGCGGGGCCCGATTGGCAGGTACGCAGTATTTT.

This chain connects TRBV5-4 to TRBJ2-2, with a tentative D call TRBD1 (6 bases). V was cut by 4 bases and J by 6 bases, with 10 bases left in between. The germline V gene has CDR1 SGHNT and CDR2 YYREEE (reference sequence). This CDR3 contains 13 residues. This chain's CDR3 is CASSPDSSGELFF. CDR3 in DNA: TGTGCCAGCAGCCCGGACAGTTCCGGGGAGCTGTTTTTT.

This clonotype was recorded many times. The J gene is TRBJ1-3, the V gene TRBV18, with 9 bases aligning to TRBD1. Trimming cost V 0 bases and J 0 bases; bases outside gene matches: 12. The CDR3 has 20 amino acids. CDR1 is KGHSH, CDR2 LQKENI, per germline. This chain's CDR3 is CASSPPGQGSHLSSGNTIYF. For the CDR3, the DNA is TGTGCCAGCTCACCACCTGGACAGGGGTCCCACCTGAGCTCTGGAAACACCATATATTTT.

This clonotype was seen repeatedly, ten times or more. This chain uses TRBV5-6 with TRBJ1-5; 8 nucleotides agree with TRBD1. This CDR3 spans 17 amino acids. The germline V gene encodes CDR1 SGHDT and CDR2 YYEEEE. Trimming took 3 bases from V and 1 from J; bases not matched to a gene: 9. The chain's CDR3 is CASSSWTGPKSNQPQHF. DNA of the CDR3: TGTGCCAGCAGCTCATGGACAGGGCCGAAGAGCAATCAGCCCCAGCATTTT.

This rearrangement joins TRBV6-1 to TRBJ1-1; a weak D match, TRBD1 (5 bases). The CDR3 is made up of 16 amino acids. Trimming removed 7 bases at V and 4 bases at J, with 22 bases between. The germline gives CDR1 MNHNS, CDR2 SASEGT. This CDR3 is CASTPALLQGGTEAFF. The DNA for the CDR3 is TGTGCCAGCACCCCCGCGCTCCTGCAGGGAGGCACTGAAGCTTTCTTT.

This clonotype occurred many times. V and J are TRBV6-4 and TRBJ2-1, with D maybe TRBD2 (5 bases). Trimming cost V 3 bases and J 6 bases, with 15 bases left between them. Per the germline V gene, CDR1 is MRHNA and CDR2 is SNTAGT. The CDR3 runs 15 residues. This CDR3 reads CASSDRVGGFNEQFF. CDR3 bases: TGTGCCAGCAGTGATAGGGTAGGAGGTTTCAATGAGCAGTTCTTC.

This clonotype was seen ten or more times. J is TRBJ2-3 and V is TRBV5-6, with 10 bases identical to TRBD2. V shed 1 base and J 2 bases; nucleotides not matched to a gene: 4. CDR3 length equals 16 residues. Germline CDR1 is SGHDT and CDR2 is YYEEEE. CDR3 bases: TGTGCCAGCAGCTTGTCACTAGCGGGGACCACAGATACGCAGTATTTT. This codes for CASSLSLAGTTDTQYF.

There are many counts of this clonotype. CDR3 DNA sequence: TGCAGTGCTTTCGGGACAGGGTCTTCACCCCTCCACTTT. It is translated as CSAFGTGSSPLHF. V usage is TRBV20-1 and J usage is TRBJ1-6, with 9 nucleotides matching TRBD1. Germline lookup yields CDR1 DFQATT and CDR2 SNEGSKA (reference sequence). V lost 5 bases and J lost 9; bases outside the gene matches: 5. The CDR3 is 13 residues long.

This clonotype was recorded at least ten times. The chain links TRBV30 to TRBJ2-1; 10 positions match TRBD1. Trimming cost V 5 bases and J 6 bases; bases outside gene matches: 4. Germline V lookup: CDR1 GTSNPN, CDR2 SVGIG (reference sequence). The CDR3 loop spans 13 amino acids. DNA for the CDR3: TGTGCCTGGCGACAGGGGGCGGGCAATGAGCAGTTCTTC. Protein sequence: CAWRQGAGNEQFF.

In this sample, this clonotype turned up many times. V gene TRBV5-6 combines with J gene TRBJ1-4, with D tentatively TRBD1 (5 bases). Germline CDR1 SGHDT, CDR2 YYEEEE. V lost 1 base, J lost 5 bases, and 15 bases lay in between. This CDR3 is 16 amino acids long. CDR3 residues: CASSLKGQEANEKLFF. The CDR3 DNA follows: TGTGCCAGCAGCTTGAAGGGGCAGGAAGCCAATGAAAAACTGTTTTTT.

This clonotype was found many times. The chain uses TRBV5-1 and TRBJ2-7; 11 nucleotides line up with TRBD2. The CDR3 has 15 residues. CDR1 is SGHRS, CDR2 YFSETQ, per germline. Germline trimming cut 0 bases from V and 5 bases from J; bases unmatched to any gene: 4. CDR3 region: CASSLVLAGGDEQYF. CDR3 nucleotides: TGCGCCAGCAGCTTGGTGCTAGCGGGAGGCGACGAGCAGTACTTC. Together with reference TRBV5-1 and TRBJ2-7, the CDR3 gives the full variable domain: KAGVTQTPRYLIKTRGQQVTLSCSPISGHRSVSWYQQTPGQGLQFLFEYFSETQRNKGNFPGRFSGRQFSNSRSEMNVSTLELGDSALYLCASSLVLAGGDEQYFGPGTRLTVT.

This clonotype was observed many times. The chain has TRBV3-1 and TRBJ2-5, with TRBD1 as a possible D gene (6 bases). The CDR3 runs to 15 residues. Trimming took off 3 bases at V and 3 bases at J, with 14 bases between the two ends. Germline-derived CDR1 and CDR2 are LGHDT and YNNKEL (reference sequence). CDR3 nucleotide sequence: TGTGCCAGCAGCCACAAGGGGACACGGGAAGAGACCCAGTACTTC. Translating it yields CASSHKGTREETQYF.

This clonotype was counted many times. The J gene is TRBJ2-1, the V gene TRBV12-3 or TRBV12-4; D is undetermined. This CDR3 spans 14 amino acids. V was cut by 7 bases and J by 8 bases, with 18 bases left in between. CDR3 residues: CASTLGVAPHEQFF. The CDR3, as DNA: TGTGCCAGCACCCTAGGAGTAGCCCCCCATGAGCAGTTCTTC.